This entry describes one TCR beta chain. Which antigen it targets is not known. No base qualities exist here, and no much larger clone lies one base off it. This entry is derived from a study of control samples from healthy donors and cancer patients (dated by TCRdb to about 2020). The CDR3 measures 17 amino acids from cysteine to phenylalanine. The entry retains the CDR3 DNA only, 51 bases that are in frame from base 1. V is pared back by 3 bases and J by 5 bases, with 20 bases lying between the germline termini. For CDR1 and CDR2, the germline V gene lists KGHSH and LQKENI. The protocol used for the library was the immunoSEQ multiplex PCR assay. TCRdb re-hosts the immuneACCESS table, in-frame sequences only. Its copies lack some clones; in the studies checked, an unresolved V gene accounts for under half of them, and the cause for the rest is not known. Within this sample are 29,000 or so clones, with about 90% of them counted one time only. Of the sample, about 3.7% is held by the ten largest clones.

This TCR came from a female donor with melanoma. This chain is built from TRBV18 and TRBJ2-1; TRBD1 is perhaps the D gene, given 6 matching bases. Sequencing used formalin-fixed, paraffin-embedded tissue. Here is the DNA: TGTGCCAGCTCACCGATAATTGGGACGACAGGTCACAATGAGCAGTTCTTC. It is translated as CASSPIIGTTGHNEQFF.